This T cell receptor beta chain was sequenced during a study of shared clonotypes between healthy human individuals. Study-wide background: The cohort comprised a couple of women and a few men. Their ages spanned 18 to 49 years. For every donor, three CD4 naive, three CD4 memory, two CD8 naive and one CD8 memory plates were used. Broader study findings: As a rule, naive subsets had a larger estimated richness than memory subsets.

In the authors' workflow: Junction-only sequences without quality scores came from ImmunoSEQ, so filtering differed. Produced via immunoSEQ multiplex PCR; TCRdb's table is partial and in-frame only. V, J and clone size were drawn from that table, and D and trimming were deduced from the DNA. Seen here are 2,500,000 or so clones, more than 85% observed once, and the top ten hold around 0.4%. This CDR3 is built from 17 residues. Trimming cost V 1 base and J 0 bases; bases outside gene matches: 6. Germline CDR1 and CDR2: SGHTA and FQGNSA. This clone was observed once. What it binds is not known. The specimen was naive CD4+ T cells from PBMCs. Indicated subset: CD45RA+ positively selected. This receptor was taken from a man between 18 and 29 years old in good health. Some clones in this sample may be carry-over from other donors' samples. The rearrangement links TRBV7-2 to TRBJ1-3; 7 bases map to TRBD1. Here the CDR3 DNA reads TGTGCCAGCAGCTTAGGCACAGGGGCCCTCTCTGGAAACACCATATATTTT. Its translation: CASSLGTGALSGNTIYF.